The 16 T cell receptor beta chains listed next were all sequenced from one sample in a study of T cells in Graves' hyperthyroidism and ophthalmopathy. RNA transcripts provided the source from which TCR beta CDR3 regions were amplified. First-round RT-PCR targeting the TCR CDR3 was performed with the HTBI primer set. TCRdb re-called the multiplex PCR reads through MiXCR, storing one row per CDR3 protein. The repertoire has 450,000 to 600,000 distinct CDR3 sequences, around 15% of them found once; the top ten carry about 15%. The material sequenced was blood. The receptors stem from a middle-aged woman with Graves' hyperthyroidism.

This clonotype has a count of ten or more. V and J are TRBV12-3 or TRBV12-4 and TRBJ2-7, with D hard to call. There are 13 residues in the CDR3. The V gene lost 0 bases and the J gene lost 4 bases, with 7 bases spanning the gap. CDR3 amino acids: CASSLAFEYEQYF. The CDR3 DNA reads TGTGCCAGCAGTTTAGCCTTTGAGTACGAGCAGTACTTC.

V and J are TRBV5-1 and TRBJ2-5; a possible D gene is TRBD1 (6 bases). The J call is uncertain, as TRBJ2-1 better fits the DNA end. The CDR3 extends over 13 amino acids. Germline V gives CDR1 SGHRS, CDR2 YFSETQ. The CDR3 bases are TGCGCCAGTACAAATCGGGCAGGGGAGACCCAGTTCTTC. It yields the protein CASTNRAGETQFF.

Worth noting for this clonotype: At one boundary the junction diverges from the germline segment, which might be a read error. The genes are TRBV5-5 and TRBJ2-2; TRBD2 is a possible D gene (5 bases). The germline V gene has CDR1 SGHKS and CDR2 YYEKEE (reference sequence). This CDR3 is 13 amino acids long. The DNA for the CDR3 is TGTGCCAGCAGCTTGAGCCGGACCGGGGAGCGGTTTTTT. Its protein product is CASSLSRTGERFF.

This clonotype occurred a few times. V gene TRBV27 combines with J gene TRBJ2-6; D is ambiguous. Trimming removed 6 bases at V and 0 bases at J, with 6 bases between. Germline CDR1 is MNHEY and CDR2 is SMNVEV (reference sequence). The CDR3 has 14 amino acids. The CDR3: CASRVSSGANVLTF. CDR3 bases: TGTGCCAGCAGGGTTAGCTCTGGGGCCAACGTCCTGACTTTC.

This clonotype has at least ten counts. The CDR3 sequence: CASSQMVAGELFF. For the CDR3, the DNA is TGTGCCAGCAGCCAAATGGTGGCCGGGGAGCTGTTTTTT. V is TRBV3-1 and J is TRBJ2-2; D is undetermined. The CDR3 totals 13 residues. Germline V gene sequence: CDR1 LGHDT, CDR2 YNNKEL (reference sequence). The germline V and J ends were trimmed by 2 bases and 6 bases, with 7 bases remaining between them.

The table lists this clonotype with many counts. This rearrangement joins TRBV5-8 to TRBJ2-7; no clear D gene. Trimming removed 4 bases from V and 5 bases from J, with 19 bases in between. This CDR3 contains 15 residues. Germline values: CDR1 SGHTS, CDR2 YDEGEE. The CDR3 sequence: CASSRQPFGRDEQYF. CDR3 nucleotide sequence: TGTGCCAGCAGCCGCCAGCCCTTTGGGCGCGACGAGCAGTACTTC.

The table lists this clonotype with a few counts. V usage is TRBV7-9 and J usage is TRBJ2-3, with TRBD1 matching over 7 bases. Germline trimming cut 1 base from V and 5 bases from J; bases unmatched to any gene: 3. The CDR3 contains 14 residues. The V gene's germline CDR1 is SEHNR and CDR2 FQNEAQ (reference sequence). CDR3 protein: CASSLEGAVDTQYF. CDR3 bases: TGTGCCAGCAGCTTAGAGGGGGCGGTAGATACGCAGTATTTT.

In regard to this clonotype: This could be a read error, since a much larger clone is one nucleotide away. The V gene is TRBV6-2 or TRBV6-3, the J gene TRBJ2-2; TRBD2 matches at 8 bases. The germline CDR1 and CDR2 sequences are MNHEY and SVGEGT. J gave up 3 bases and V 8 bases, and 5 bases lay outside the gene matches. The CDR3 is 14 residues long. CDR3 amino acids: CASGRRGDTGELFF. CDR3 bases: TGTGCCAGCGGAAGGCGGGGGGACACCGGGGAGCTGTTTTTT.

This clonotype has a count of ten or more. This rearrangement joins TRBV6-2 or TRBV6-3 to TRBJ2-7; a possible D gene is TRBD2 (5 bases). This CDR3 has 15 amino acids. Deletions cut 0 bases from V and 4 bases from J, with 13 bases between. Germline V gene data show CDR1 as MNHEY and CDR2 as SVGEGT. The CDR3 is CASSYSQSRDYEQYF. The CDR3 DNA follows: TGTGCCAGCAGTTACTCACAATCGAGGGATTACGAGCAGTACTTC.

V gene TRBV5-1 combines with J gene TRBJ1-1; a weak D match, TRBD1 (6 bases). The germline V gene encodes CDR1 SGHRS and CDR2 YFSETQ. CDR3 length: 13 residues. The V and J ends lost 3 bases and 5 bases respectively, with 11 bases between them. The CDR3 spells CASSWGGRTEAFF. The CDR3 bases are TGCGCCAGCAGCTGGGGGGGGCGGACTGAAGCTTTCTTT.

This clonotype was observed a handful of times. This chain joins TRBV5-1 and TRBJ2-5; D is ambiguous. Germline values: CDR1 SGHRS, CDR2 YFSETQ. V lost 4 bases to trimming and J lost 4 bases, with 17 bases between them. The CDR3 extends over 15 amino acids. Written as DNA, the CDR3 is TGCGCCAGCAGCAGGGAATTCTCCGGCAGAGAGACCCAGTACTTC. Protein product: CASSREFSGRETQYF.

This clonotype was detected ten times or more. V gene TRBV28 combines with J gene TRBJ2-4, with 7 nucleotides matching TRBD2. The ends lost 5 bases at V and 6 bases at J; junction bases unmatched: 7. The CDR3 sequence is 14 residues long. The V gene's germline CDR1 is MDHEN and CDR2 SYDVKM. CDR3 protein: CASSQPGRTNIQYF. The CDR3 DNA follows: TGTGCCAGCAGTCAGCCCGGGAGGACAAACATTCAGTACTTC.

This clonotype was seen repeatedly, ten times or more. The V call is TRBV27, the J call TRBJ2-3, with 7 positions matching TRBD1. Germline CDR1 MNHEY, CDR2 SMNVEV (reference sequence). V was pared by 0 bases and J by 2 bases, with 2 bases of the junction left unmatched. The CDR3 covers 15 residues. The CDR3 bases are TGTGCCAGCAGTTTATCCGGGACAGCCACAGATACGCAGTATTTT. Encoded protein: CASSLSGTATDTQYF.

This clonotype has at least ten counts. The rearrangement uses TRBV2 and TRBJ2-7; D is unclear. The germline V gene has CDR1 SNHLY and CDR2 FYNNEI. The CDR3 is 11 residues long. V lost 8 bases and J lost 6, with 11 bases in between. In nucleotides, the CDR3 is TGTGCCAGCTCAAGTTCTCGCGAGCAGTACTTC. Translation gives CASSSSREQYF.

This clonotype was detected many times. The rearrangement uses TRBV3-1 and TRBJ2-7, with TRBD2 matching over 10 bases. The CDR3 runs to 16 residues. Trimming cost V 1 base and J 6 bases; bases outside gene matches: 9. CDR1 LGHDT and CDR2 YNNKEL come from the germline V gene (reference sequence). As DNA, the CDR3 is TGTGCCAGCAGCCAAGGTTTCAGCGGGAGGGCGGGCGAGCAGTACTTC. Its translation is CASSQGFSGRAGEQYF.

V and J are TRBV27 and TRBJ2-3, with 11 bases that match TRBD2. Trimming took 2 bases from V and 6 from J; bases not matched to a gene: 7. Germline V gene lookup returns CDR1 MNHEY and CDR2 SMNVEV (reference sequence). This CDR3 is built from 16 residues. The CDR3 bases are TGTGCCAGCAGTTTAATAGCGGGAGGGCTCATCGATACGCAGTATTTT. Translation: CASSLIAGGLIDTQYF.